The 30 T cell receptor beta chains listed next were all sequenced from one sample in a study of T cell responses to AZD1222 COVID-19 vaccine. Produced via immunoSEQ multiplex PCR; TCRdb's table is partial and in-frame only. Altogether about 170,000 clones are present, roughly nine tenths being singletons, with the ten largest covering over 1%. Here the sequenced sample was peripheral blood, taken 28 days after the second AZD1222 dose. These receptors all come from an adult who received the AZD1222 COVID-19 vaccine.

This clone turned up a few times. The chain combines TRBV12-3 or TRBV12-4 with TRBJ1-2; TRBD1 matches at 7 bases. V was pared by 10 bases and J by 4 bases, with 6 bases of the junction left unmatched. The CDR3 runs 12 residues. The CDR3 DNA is TGTGCCATACCCACAGGGGTCTATGGCTACACCTTC. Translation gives CAIPTGVYGYTF.

This chain's CDR3 is CASSAERVPYEQYF. Here the CDR3 DNA reads TGTGCCAGCAGTGCCGAAAGGGTCCCCTACGAGCAGTACTTC. The chain uses TRBV25-1 and TRBJ2-7; no definite D call. This CDR3 is built from 14 residues. Germline CDR1 reads MGHDK; CDR2 reads SYGVNS. Trimming removed 4 bases at V and 2 bases at J, with 12 bases between.

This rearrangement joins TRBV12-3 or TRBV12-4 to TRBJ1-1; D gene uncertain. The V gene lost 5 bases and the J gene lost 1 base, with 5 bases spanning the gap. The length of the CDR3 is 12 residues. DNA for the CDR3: TGTGCCAGCAGTCTCGAGAACACTGAAGCTTTCTTT. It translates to CASSLENTEAFF.

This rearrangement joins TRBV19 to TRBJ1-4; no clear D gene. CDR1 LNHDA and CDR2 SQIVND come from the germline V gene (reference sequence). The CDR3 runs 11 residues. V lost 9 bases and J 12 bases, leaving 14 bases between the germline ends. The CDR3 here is CASSPGGELFF. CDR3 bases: TGTGCCAGCTCACCCGGAGGTGAACTGTTTTTT.

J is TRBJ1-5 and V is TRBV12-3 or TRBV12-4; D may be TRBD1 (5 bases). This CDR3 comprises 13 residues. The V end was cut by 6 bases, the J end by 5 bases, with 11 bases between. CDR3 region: CASSKDIYQPQHF. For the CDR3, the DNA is TGTGCCAGCAGCAAGGACATTTATCAGCCCCAGCATTTT.

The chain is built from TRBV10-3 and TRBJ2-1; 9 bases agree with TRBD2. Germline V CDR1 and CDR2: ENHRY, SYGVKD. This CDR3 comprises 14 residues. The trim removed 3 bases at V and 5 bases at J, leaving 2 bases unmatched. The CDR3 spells CAISDGGGDNEQFF. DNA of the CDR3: TGTGCCATCAGTGACGGCGGGGGGGACAATGAGCAGTTCTTC.

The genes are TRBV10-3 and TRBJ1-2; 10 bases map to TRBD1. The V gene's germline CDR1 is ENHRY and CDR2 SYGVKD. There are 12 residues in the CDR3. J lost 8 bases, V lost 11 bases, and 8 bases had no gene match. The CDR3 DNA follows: TGTGCCCGAGGGGACAGGGGTTCAGGCTACACCTTC. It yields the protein CARGDRGSGYTF.

CDR3 bases: TGCGCCAGCAGCTTGGAACAGGGGGCCGCGGGGATACCTGAAGCTTTCTTT. Protein product: CASSLEQGAAGIPEAFF. V gene TRBV5-1 combines with J gene TRBJ1-1; 9 bases map to TRBD1. The germline gives CDR1 SGHRS, CDR2 YFSETQ. The trim removed 0 bases at V and 6 bases at J, leaving 12 bases unmatched. The CDR3 covers 17 residues.

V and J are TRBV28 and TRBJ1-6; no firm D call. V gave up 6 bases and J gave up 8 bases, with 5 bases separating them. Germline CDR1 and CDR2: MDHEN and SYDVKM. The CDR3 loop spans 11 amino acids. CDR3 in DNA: TGTGCCAGCAGCTCCGATTCACCCCTCCACTTT. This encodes CASSSDSPLHF.

CDR3 region: CASSYTGRPTEAFF. The CDR3 DNA reads as TGTGCCAGCAGTTATACCGGACGGCCGACTGAAGCTTTCTTT. The V call is TRBV6-2 or TRBV6-3, the J call TRBJ1-1; no firm D call. V lost 3 bases to trimming and J lost 5 bases, with 13 bases between them. Germline loops: CDR1 MNHEY, CDR2 SVGEGT. The CDR3 length is 14 residues.

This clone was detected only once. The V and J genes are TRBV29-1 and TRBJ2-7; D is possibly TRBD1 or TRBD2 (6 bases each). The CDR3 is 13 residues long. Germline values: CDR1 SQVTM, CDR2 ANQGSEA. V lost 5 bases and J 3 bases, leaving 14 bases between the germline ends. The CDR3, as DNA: TGCAGCGTTAGGGGGACTTTACTCTACGAGCAGTACTTC. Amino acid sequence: CSVRGTLLYEQYF.

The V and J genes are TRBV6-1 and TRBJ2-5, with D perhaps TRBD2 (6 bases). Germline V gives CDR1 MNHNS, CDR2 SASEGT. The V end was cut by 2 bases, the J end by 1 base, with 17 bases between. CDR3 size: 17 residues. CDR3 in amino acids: CASSEFPLGGTQETQYF. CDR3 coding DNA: TGTGCCAGCAGTGAATTTCCCCTTGGGGGGACCCAAGAGACCCAGTACTTC.

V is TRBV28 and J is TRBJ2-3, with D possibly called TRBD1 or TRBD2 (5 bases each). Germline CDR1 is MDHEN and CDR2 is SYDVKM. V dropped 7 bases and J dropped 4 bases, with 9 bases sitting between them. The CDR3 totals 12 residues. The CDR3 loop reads CASTRDADTQYF. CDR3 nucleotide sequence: TGTGCCAGCACCAGGGACGCAGATACGCAGTATTTT.

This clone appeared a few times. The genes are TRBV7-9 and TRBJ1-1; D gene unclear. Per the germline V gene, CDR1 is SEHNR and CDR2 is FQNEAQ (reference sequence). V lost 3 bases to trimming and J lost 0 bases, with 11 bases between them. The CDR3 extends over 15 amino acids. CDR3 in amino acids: CASSFSGAMNTEAFF. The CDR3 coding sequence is TGTGCCAGCAGCTTTTCAGGAGCTATGAACACTGAAGCTTTCTTT.

Written as DNA, the CDR3 is TGTGCCAGCAGCCAAGGACCGAACACTGAAGCTTTCTTT. Encoded protein: CASSQGPNTEAFF. The rearrangement links TRBV4-2 to TRBJ1-1, with unresolved D. CDR3 length equals 13 residues. CDR1 and CDR2 from the germline V gene are LGHNA and YNFKEQ. Trimming removed 1 base from V and 1 base from J, with 4 bases in between.

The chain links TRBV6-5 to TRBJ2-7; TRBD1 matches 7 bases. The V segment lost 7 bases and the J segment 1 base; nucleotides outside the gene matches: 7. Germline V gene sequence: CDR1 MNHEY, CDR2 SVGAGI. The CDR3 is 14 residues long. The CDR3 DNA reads TGTGCCAGCACGGCCAGGGGGACATCCTACGAGCAGTACTTC. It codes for CASTARGTSYEQYF.

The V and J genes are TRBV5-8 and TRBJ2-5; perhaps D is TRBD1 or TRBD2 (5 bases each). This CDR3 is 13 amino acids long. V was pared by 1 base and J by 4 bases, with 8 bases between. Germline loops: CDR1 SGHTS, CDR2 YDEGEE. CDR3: CASSLYGGETQYF. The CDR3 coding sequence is TGTGCCAGCAGCTTGTATGGGGGAGAGACCCAGTACTTC.

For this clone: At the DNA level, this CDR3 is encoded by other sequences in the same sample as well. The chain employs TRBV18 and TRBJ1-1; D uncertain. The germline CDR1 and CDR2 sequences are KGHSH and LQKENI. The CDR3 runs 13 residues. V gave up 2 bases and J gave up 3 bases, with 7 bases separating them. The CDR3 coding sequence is TGTGCCAGCTCACCAAGTGGGGACACTGAAGCTTTCTTT. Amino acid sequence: CASSPSGDTEAFF. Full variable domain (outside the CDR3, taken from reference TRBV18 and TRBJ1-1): NAGVMQNPRHLVRRRGQEARLRCSPMKGHSHVYWYRQLPEEGLKFMVYLQKENIIDESGMPKERFSAEFPKEGPSILRIQQVVRGDSAAYFCASSPSGDTEAFFGQGTRLTVV.

CDR3 in amino acids: CASSPKRTGSNYGYTF. In DNA form, the CDR3 reads TGCGCCAGCAGCCCAAAGCGGACAGGGTCCAACTATGGCTACACCTTC. The V call is TRBV4-3, the J call TRBJ1-2; 8 bases align to TRBD1. This CDR3 comprises 16 residues. J gave up 2 bases and V 4 bases, and 9 bases lay outside the gene matches. Per the germline V gene, CDR1 is LGHNA and CDR2 is YSLEER.

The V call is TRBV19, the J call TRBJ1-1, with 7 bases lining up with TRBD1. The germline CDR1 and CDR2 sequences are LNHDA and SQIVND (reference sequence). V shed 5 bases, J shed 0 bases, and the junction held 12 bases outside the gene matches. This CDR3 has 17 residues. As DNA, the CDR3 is TGTGCCAGTAGTTCGCCCGACAGGGCCCCGATGAACACTGAAGCTTTCTTT. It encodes CASSSPDRAPMNTEAFF.

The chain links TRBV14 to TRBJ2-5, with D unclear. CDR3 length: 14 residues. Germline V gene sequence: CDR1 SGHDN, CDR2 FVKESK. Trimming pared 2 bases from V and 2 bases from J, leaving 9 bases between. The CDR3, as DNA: TGTGCCAGCAGCCAAAGGGATTGGCAAGAGACCCAGTACTTC. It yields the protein CASSQRDWQETQYF.

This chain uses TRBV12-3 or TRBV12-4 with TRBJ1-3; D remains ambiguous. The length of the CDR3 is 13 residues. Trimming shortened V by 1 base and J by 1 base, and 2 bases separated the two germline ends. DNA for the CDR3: TGTGCCAGCAGTTTAGGGTCTGGAAACACCATATATTTT. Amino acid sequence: CASSLGSGNTIYF.

The CDR3: CATQWDHSTDTQYF. Written as DNA, the CDR3 is TGTGCCACCCAATGGGACCACAGCACAGATACGCAGTATTTT. The chain is built from TRBV10-3 and TRBJ2-3, with D perhaps TRBD1 or TRBD2 (5 bases each). CDR1 and CDR2 (germline): ENHRY, SYGVKD. The CDR3 covers 14 residues. The germline V and J ends were trimmed by 10 bases and 0 bases, with 14 bases remaining between them.

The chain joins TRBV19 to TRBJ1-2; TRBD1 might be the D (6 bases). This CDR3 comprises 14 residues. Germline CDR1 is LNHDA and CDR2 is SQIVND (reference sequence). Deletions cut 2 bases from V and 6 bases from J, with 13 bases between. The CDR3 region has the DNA TGTGCCAGTAGTATAAGATGGCCAGGGGATGGCTACACCTTC. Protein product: CASSIRWPGDGYTF.

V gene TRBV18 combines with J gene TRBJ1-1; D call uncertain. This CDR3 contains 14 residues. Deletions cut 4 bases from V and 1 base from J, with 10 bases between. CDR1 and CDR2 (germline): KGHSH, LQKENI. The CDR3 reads CASSLREGNTEAFF. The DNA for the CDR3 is TGTGCCAGCTCACTACGGGAGGGGAACACTGAAGCTTTCTTT.

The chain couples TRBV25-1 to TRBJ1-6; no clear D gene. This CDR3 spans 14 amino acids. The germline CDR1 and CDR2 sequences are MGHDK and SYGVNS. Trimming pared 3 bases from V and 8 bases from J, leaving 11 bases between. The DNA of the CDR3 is TGTGCCAGCAGTGAGAACAGAGTGGATTCACCCCTCCACTTT. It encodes CASSENRVDSPLHF.

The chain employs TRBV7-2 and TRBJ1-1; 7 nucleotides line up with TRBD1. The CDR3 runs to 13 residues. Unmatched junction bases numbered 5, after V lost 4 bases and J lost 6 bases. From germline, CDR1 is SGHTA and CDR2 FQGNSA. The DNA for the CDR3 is TGTGCCAGCAGCTCTTTACAGGGGTCTGAAGCTTTCTTT. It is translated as CASSSLQGSEAFF. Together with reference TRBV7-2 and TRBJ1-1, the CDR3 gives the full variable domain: GAGVSQSPSNKVTEKGKDVELRCDPISGHTALYWYRQSLGQGLEFLIYFQGNSAPDKSGLPSDRFSAERTGGSVSTLTIQRTQQEDSAVYLCASSSLQGSEAFFGQGTRLTVV.

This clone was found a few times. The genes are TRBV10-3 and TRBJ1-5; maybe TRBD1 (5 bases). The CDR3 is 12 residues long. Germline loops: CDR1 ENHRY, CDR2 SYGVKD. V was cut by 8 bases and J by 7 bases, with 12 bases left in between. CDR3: CAIGGHVQPQHF. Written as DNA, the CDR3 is TGTGCCATCGGGGGTCATGTGCAGCCCCAGCATTTT.

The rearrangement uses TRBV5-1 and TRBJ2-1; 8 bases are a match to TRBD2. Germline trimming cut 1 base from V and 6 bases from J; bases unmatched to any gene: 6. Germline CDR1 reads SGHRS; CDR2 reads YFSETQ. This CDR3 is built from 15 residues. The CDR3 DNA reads TGCGCCAGCAGCTTGAGGGTAGCGGGGATCAATGAGCAGTTCTTC. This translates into CASSLRVAGINEQFF.

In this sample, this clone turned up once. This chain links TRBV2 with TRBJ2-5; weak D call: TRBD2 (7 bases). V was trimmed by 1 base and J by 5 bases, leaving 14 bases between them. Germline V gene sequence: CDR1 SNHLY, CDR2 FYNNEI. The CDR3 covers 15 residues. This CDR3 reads CASSEVGGARETQYF. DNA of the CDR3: TGTGCCAGCAGTGAAGTGGGGGGGGCGCGGGAGACCCAGTACTTC. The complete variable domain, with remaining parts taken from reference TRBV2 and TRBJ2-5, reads EPEVTQTPSHQVTQMGQEVILRCVPISNHLYFYWYRQILGQKVEFLVSFYNNEISEKSEIFDDQFSVERPDGSNFTLKIRSTKLEDSAMYFCASSEVGGARETQYFGPGTRLLVL.